One sample yielded the 20 T cell receptor beta chains listed below, sequenced in a study of blood T cell repertoires in COVID-19. Measured with immunoSEQ multiplex PCR; TCRdb has only the in-frame clones, and not every one. Of approximately 220,000 clones listed, roughly 80% were seen once; the top ten hold 1.3%. The source material was PBMCs or T cells enriched from blood (not recorded which). The receptors stem from a woman aged 40 to 49 with acute COVID-19.

The gene calls are TRBV18 and TRBJ1-2; 7 nucleotides agree with TRBD1. CDR3 size: 16 residues. With V trimmed by 2 bases and J by 2 bases, 8 bases remained unmatched. CDR1 is KGHSH, CDR2 LQKENI, per germline. The CDR3 sequence is CASSPNPPGGNYGYTF. The CDR3 DNA sequence: TGTGCCAGCTCACCAAACCCACCAGGGGGGAACTATGGCTACACCTTC.

V and J are TRBV2 and TRBJ2-7, with TRBD1 matching 8 bases. Germline values: CDR1 SNHLY, CDR2 FYNNEI. V was clipped by 4 bases and J by 7 bases; unmatched bases: 9. The CDR3 is made up of 14 amino acids. CDR3 residues: CASSGRDRFTEQYF. CDR3 DNA: TGTGCCAGCAGTGGGAGGGACAGGTTTACTGAGCAGTACTTC.

The chain has TRBV27 and TRBJ2-3; 9 nucleotides line up with TRBD1. This CDR3 spans 14 amino acids. With 5 bases clipped from V and 6 bases from J, the junction kept 6 bases outside the gene matches. Germline V gene lookup returns CDR1 MNHEY and CDR2 SMNVEV (reference sequence). CDR3 sequence: CASSEQGAKDTQYF. CDR3 nucleotides: TGTGCCAGCAGTGAACAGGGGGCGAAGGATACGCAGTATTTT.

The chain couples TRBV27 to TRBJ1-1; D is unresolved. V lost 0 bases and J lost 7, with 12 bases in between. The CDR3 consists of 14 residues. Germline CDR1 and CDR2: MNHEY and SMNVEV (reference sequence). The CDR3 here is CASSLSRVRDEAFF. The CDR3 region has the DNA TGTGCCAGCAGTTTATCTCGGGTGAGGGATGAAGCTTTCTTT.

In its sample, this clone was seen once. The V gene is TRBV4-2, the J gene TRBJ1-3; D is uncertain. Germline CDR1 LGHNA, CDR2 YNFKEQ. Trimming shortened V by 0 bases and J by 0 bases, and 18 bases separated the two germline ends. CDR3 length: 19 residues. CDR3: CASSQDVFTAGRSGNTIYF. The CDR3 bases are TGTGCCAGCAGCCAAGATGTCTTCACAGCAGGCCGCTCTGGAAACACCATATATTTT.

The rearrangement links TRBV6-5 to TRBJ1-1; no clear D. This CDR3 contains 13 residues. V was trimmed by 10 bases and J by 5 bases, leaving 17 bases between them. CDR1 and CDR2 from the germline V gene are MNHEY and SVGAGI. The CDR3 is CATAQVSWTEAFF. The CDR3 region has the DNA TGTGCCACCGCCCAGGTATCCTGGACTGAAGCTTTCTTT.

The chain combines TRBV12-3 or TRBV12-4 with TRBJ2-3, with D unresolved. With 8 bases removed from V and 4 bases from J, the gap between germline ends came to 10 bases. There are 12 residues in the CDR3. The CDR3: CASQARPDTQYF. In nucleotides, the CDR3 is TGTGCCAGCCAGGCCAGGCCAGATACGCAGTATTTT.

J is TRBJ2-2 and V is TRBV11-2, with 9 bases fitting TRBD2. V lost 1 base to trimming and J lost 6 bases; unmatched junction nucleotides: 6. Looked up from germline, CDR1 is SGHAT and CDR2 is FQNNGV. The CDR3 is made up of 16 amino acids. This chain's CDR3 is CASSLVAGAPAGELFF. The CDR3 region has the DNA TGTGCCAGCAGCTTAGTAGCGGGAGCGCCTGCCGGGGAGCTGTTTTTT.

The chain has TRBV10-3 and TRBJ1-1; no firm D call. The CDR3 runs to 13 residues. V lost 0 bases, J lost 6 bases, and 8 bases lay in between. The germline gives CDR1 ENHRY, CDR2 SYGVKD. The CDR3 DNA reads TGTGCCATCAGTGAGTCGGCGGAACCTGAAGCTTTCTTT. Residues: CAISESAEPEAFF.

This clone turned up a few times. The J gene is TRBJ1-5, the V gene TRBV2; 7 nucleotides match TRBD1. Per the germline V gene, CDR1 is SNHLY and CDR2 is FYNNEI. Losses at the gene ends were 6 bases for V and 5 bases for J; bases not matched to a gene: 7. CDR3 length: 14 residues. CDR3 nucleotide sequence: TGTGCCAGCAGCGATGGGGACAGCTATCAGCCCCAGCATTTT. As protein: CASSDGDSYQPQHF.

The V gene is TRBV18, the J gene TRBJ1-5; D ambiguous. Trimming shortened V by 2 bases and J by 3 bases, and 11 bases separated the two germline ends. Per germline, CDR1 KGHSH and CDR2 LQKENI. The CDR3 has 15 amino acids. CDR3 sequence: CASSPTSGDNQPQHF. In DNA, the CDR3 is TGTGCCAGCTCACCAACCTCGGGTGACAATCAGCCCCAGCATTTT.

The chain couples TRBV6-5 to TRBJ1-5, with D maybe TRBD1 (6 bases). Germline-derived CDR1 and CDR2 are MNHEY and SVGAGI. V lost 6 bases and J 0 bases, leaving 9 bases between the germline ends. CDR3 length equals 14 residues. CDR3 nucleotides: TGTGCCAGCAGGGACAGTTATAGCAATCAGCCCCAGCATTTT. Protein sequence: CASRDSYSNQPQHF.

This clone was recorded at least ten times. V is TRBV23-1 and J is TRBJ2-2, with a possible D match to TRBD2 (6 bases). TRBV23-1 is an ORF for which the function is uncertain. This CDR3 comprises 17 residues. Deletions cut 6 bases from V and 0 bases from J, with 17 bases between. The CDR3 DNA sequence: TGCGCCAGCAGACCGAAAAGGACTACAACGAACACCGGGGAGCTGTTTTTT. This sequence encodes CASRPKRTTTNTGELFF.

J is TRBJ1-1 and V is TRBV9, with D uncertain. CDR1 and CDR2 from the germline V gene are SGDLS and YYNGEE. V was cut by 3 bases and J by 1 base, with 10 bases left in between. The CDR3 totals 14 residues. CDR3 loop: CASSATPRNTEAFF. In DNA form, the CDR3 reads TGTGCCAGCAGCGCGACTCCAAGGAACACTGAAGCTTTCTTT. Full variable domain (remainder filled in from reference TRBV9 and TRBJ1-1): DSGVTQTPKHLITATGQRVTLRCSPRSGDLSVYWYQQSLDQGLQFLIQYYNGEERAKGNILERFSAQQFPDLHSELNLSSLELGDSALYFCASSATPRNTEAFFGQGTRLTVV.

V usage is TRBV2 and J usage is TRBJ1-5; D not resolved. The V gene's germline CDR1 is SNHLY and CDR2 FYNNEI. The CDR3 length is 14 residues. V dropped 4 bases and J dropped 4 bases, with 11 bases sitting between them. CDR3 sequence: CASSAGLGNQPQHF. CDR3 coding DNA: TGTGCCAGCAGTGCGGGTTTAGGTAATCAGCCCCAGCATTTT. Drawing the rest from reference TRBV2 and TRBJ1-5, the complete variable domain is EPEVTQTPSHQVTQMGQEVILRCVPISNHLYFYWYRQILGQKVEFLVSFYNNEISEKSEIFDDQFSVERPDGSNFTLKIRSTKLEDSAMYFCASSAGLGNQPQHFGDGTRLSIL.

The chain combines TRBV5-6 with TRBJ2-7; no reliable D call. V lost 1 base, J lost 6 bases, and 20 bases lay in between. This CDR3 comprises 16 residues. Germline CDR1 reads SGHDT; CDR2 reads YYEEEE. DNA of the CDR3: TGTGCCAGCAGCTTGCGTACTAACCTCGAAATTGGCGAGCAGTACTTC. Protein product: CASSLRTNLEIGEQYF. Filled out from reference TRBV5-6 and TRBJ2-7, the complete variable domain reads DAGVTQSPTHLIKTRGQQVTLRCSPKSGHDTVSWYQQALGQGPQFIFQYYEEEERQRGNFPDRFSGHQFPNYSSELNVNALLLGDSALYLCASSLRTNLEIGEQYFGPGTRLTVT.

This chain connects TRBV5-1 to TRBJ1-6, with D possibly TRBD1 on 6 matching bases. The CDR3 sequence is 13 residues long. Germline loops: CDR1 SGHRS, CDR2 YFSETQ. V was shortened by 5 bases and J by 7 bases, with 10 bases between the two germline ends. CDR3 in amino acids: CASRGDNNSPLHF. CDR3 sequence (DNA): TGCGCCAGCAGAGGGGACAACAATTCACCCCTCCACTTT.

This chain connects TRBV12-3 or TRBV12-4 to TRBJ2-7; D unresolved. This CDR3 is built from 13 residues. Trimming removed 2 bases at V and 2 bases at J, with 7 bases between. Here the CDR3 reads CASSLKQTYEQYF. The CDR3 nucleotides read TGTGCCAGCAGTTTAAAACAAACCTACGAGCAGTACTTC.

This clone was seen a few times. DNA of the CDR3: TGTGCCAGCAGCAGAGACAGGGGGAATTATGAAAAACTGTTTTTT. This sequence encodes CASSRDRGNYEKLFF. This chain connects TRBV7-6 to TRBJ1-4, with 9 nucleotides matching TRBD1. Germline trimming cut 5 bases from V and 6 bases from J; bases unmatched to any gene: 7. The germline gives CDR1 SGHVS, CDR2 FNYEAQ. The CDR3 is 15 residues long.

This clone showed up just once. V gene TRBV5-1 combines with J gene TRBJ2-7, with 10 bases that match TRBD2. CDR3 length: 13 amino acids. V shed 4 bases, J shed 6 bases, and the junction held 4 bases outside the gene matches. CDR1 and CDR2 (germline): SGHRS, YFSETQ. This CDR3 reads CASSDLAGAEQYF. The DNA of the CDR3 is TGCGCCAGCAGCGACCTAGCGGGAGCCGAGCAGTACTTC.